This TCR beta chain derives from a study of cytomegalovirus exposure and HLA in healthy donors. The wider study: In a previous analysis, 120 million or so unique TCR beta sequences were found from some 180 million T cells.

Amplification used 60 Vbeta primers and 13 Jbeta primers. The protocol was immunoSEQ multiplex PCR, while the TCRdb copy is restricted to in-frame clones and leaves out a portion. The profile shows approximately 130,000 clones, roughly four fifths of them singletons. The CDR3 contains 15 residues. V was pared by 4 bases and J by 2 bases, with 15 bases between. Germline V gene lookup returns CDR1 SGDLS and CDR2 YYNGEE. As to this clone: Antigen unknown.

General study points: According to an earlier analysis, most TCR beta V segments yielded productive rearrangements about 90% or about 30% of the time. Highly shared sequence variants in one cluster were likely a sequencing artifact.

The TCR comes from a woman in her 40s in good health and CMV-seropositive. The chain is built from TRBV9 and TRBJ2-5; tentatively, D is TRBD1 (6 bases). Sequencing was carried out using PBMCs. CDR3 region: CASSRILGQQETQYF. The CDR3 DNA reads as TGTGCCAGCAGCCGAATCCTCGGACAGCAAGAGACCCAGTACTTC.